Shown below are 22 T cell receptor beta chains from a single sample sequenced in a study of blood T cells in healthy people across ages. A J-beta primer mix and a sample-barcoded 5' primer were used in a second PCR of about 6 to 12 cycles. TCRdb independently ran MiXCR on the 5' RACE reads; one entry per CDR3 protein. The top ten clones hold more than 25% of a sample with over 600,000 distinct CDR3 sequences, 56% of them seen once. The sequencing input was blood. These TCRs come from a man aged 35-49 years in good health.

The V call is TRBV7-9, the J call TRBJ1-2; D is uncertain. Trimming removed 2 bases from V and 0 bases from J, with 7 bases in between. The CDR3 sequence is 14 residues long. The V gene's germline CDR1 is SEHNR and CDR2 FQNEAQ (reference sequence). The CDR3 spells CASSLTDPNYGYTF. DNA for the CDR3: TGTGCCAGCAGCTTAACAGATCCTAACTATGGCTACACCTTC.

DNA for the CDR3: TGCAGTGCTAGGATTAGCGGGAGTTACGAGCAGTACTTC. It is translated as CSARISGSYEQYF. The chain links TRBV20-1 to TRBJ2-7; 9 bases are a match to TRBD2. This CDR3 is built from 13 residues. J was trimmed by 4 bases and V by 3 bases; bases with no gene match: 4. Germline V gene data show CDR1 as DFQATT and CDR2 as SNEGSKA (reference sequence).

The rearrangement uses TRBV7-2 and TRBJ2-7, with D perhaps being TRBD1 or TRBD2 (5 bases each). This CDR3 spans 15 amino acids. Germline values: CDR1 SGHTA, CDR2 FQGNSA. V was pared by 6 bases and J by 2 bases, with 17 bases between. The CDR3 loop reads CASRSAGTAPYEQYF. The CDR3 bases are TGTGCCAGCAGGTCTGCCGGGACGGCTCCCTACGAGCAGTACTTC.

This clonotype has only a few counts. V usage is TRBV14 and J usage is TRBJ2-1, with unresolved D. Germline V CDR1 and CDR2: SGHDN, FVKESK. This CDR3 spans 15 amino acids. The V end was cut by 1 base, the J end by 3 bases, with 10 bases between. Here the CDR3 DNA reads TGTGCCAGCAGCCAAGGGGGTCGGTTCTACAATGAGCAGTTCTTC. This translates into CASSQGGRFYNEQFF.

This CDR3 reads CASSVDPLVEQYF. CDR3 nucleotides: TGTGCCAGCAGCGTGGACCCGTTAGTGGAGCAGTACTTC. The chain joins TRBV27 to TRBJ2-7, with D unresolved. Trimming stripped 6 bases from V and 7 bases from J, with 16 bases between. There are 13 residues in the CDR3. CDR1 and CDR2 (germline): MNHEY, SMNVEV (reference sequence).

As regards this clonotype: This may be a read error: a much more frequent sequence differs by one nucleotide. V and J are TRBV29-1 and TRBJ2-7; TRBD1 might be the D (6 bases). The CDR3 consists of 13 residues. Germline loops: CDR1 SQVTM, CDR2 ANQGSEA. The germline V and J ends were trimmed by 3 bases and 7 bases, with 16 bases remaining between them. CDR3 coding DNA: TGCAGCGTTGAGCCGACAGGTTTCTCTGAGCAGTACTTC. This sequence encodes CSVEPTGFSEQYF.

This clonotype was detected ten times or more. The V and J genes are TRBV20-1 and TRBJ2-7, with 12 bases lining up with TRBD2. The CDR3 runs to 14 residues. The germline CDR1 and CDR2 sequences are DFQATT and SNEGSKA (reference sequence). V lost 6 bases and J lost 2; bases outside the gene matches: 5. CDR3 in DNA: TGCAGTGCGCCCCGGACTAGCGGGACCTACGAGCAGTACTTC. This encodes CSAPRTSGTYEQYF.

In its sample, this clonotype was seen a few times. The V call is TRBV7-6, the J call TRBJ2-1; 11 nucleotides align to TRBD2. Trimming cost V 4 bases and J 3 bases; bases outside gene matches: 2. This CDR3 region has 15 residues. Germline-derived CDR1 and CDR2 are SGHVS and FNYEAQ. DNA of the CDR3: TGTGCCAGCAGCTCCACTAGCGGGAGCTACAATGAGCAGTTCTTC. Translating it yields CASSSTSGSYNEQFF.

The chain couples TRBV4-2 to TRBJ2-2; TRBD2 matches at 12 bases. Germline CDR1 LGHNA, CDR2 YNFKEQ. The CDR3 spans 15 residues. The CDR3 protein is CGAGLAGRSTGELFF. DNA for the CDR3: TGTGGTGCGGGACTAGCGGGTAGATCTACCGGGGAGCTGTTTTTT.

This chain joins TRBV20-1 and TRBJ2-1; 8 bases are shared with TRBD1. The CDR3 is 16 residues long. Germline assignment: CDR1 DFQATT and CDR2 SNEGSKA (reference sequence). V lost 5 bases, J lost 5 bases, and 14 bases stayed unmatched. In DNA, the CDR3 is TGCAGTGCTCCAAAAAGAGGACAGGGTAGCGACAATGAGCAGTTCTTC. The encoded protein is CSAPKRGQGSDNEQFF.

The chain combines TRBV28 with TRBJ1-1; 12 nucleotides line up with TRBD1. The CDR3 is 19 residues long. Germline V lookup: CDR1 MDHEN, CDR2 SYDVKM. The V segment lost 2 bases and the J segment 1 base; nucleotides outside the gene matches: 11. CDR3 in amino acids: CASSLVPGTGGFRNTEAFF. For the CDR3, the DNA is TGTGCCAGCAGTTTAGTCCCCGGGACAGGGGGCTTCCGGAACACTGAAGCTTTCTTT.

This chain uses TRBV6-2 or TRBV6-3 with TRBJ1-2; maybe TRBD1 (5 bases). The CDR3 has 12 amino acids. Germline V gives CDR1 MNHEY, CDR2 SVGEGT. The V end was cut by 7 bases, the J end by 5 bases, with 11 bases between. This CDR3 reads CASTGQSYGYTF. DNA of the CDR3: TGTGCCAGCACCGGACAATCGTATGGCTACACCTTC.

This clonotype was picked up many times. V gene TRBV29-1 combines with J gene TRBJ2-5, with 8 bases aligning to TRBD2. J lost 5 bases, V lost 6 bases, and 11 bases had no gene match. The CDR3 is 14 residues long. Germline lookup yields CDR1 SQVTM and CDR2 ANQGSEA. CDR3 residues: CSVADSGSWETQYF. The CDR3 nucleotides are TGCAGCGTCGCAGACAGCGGGAGTTGGGAGACCCAGTACTTC.

The chain is built from TRBV6-4 and TRBJ2-3; D is ambiguous. V was pared by 4 bases and J by 2 bases, with 13 bases between. CDR3 length: 15 amino acids. From germline, CDR1 is MRHNA and CDR2 SNTAGT. CDR3 nucleotides: TGTGCCAGCAGTGCGGAACCTCAGCCCACAGATACGCAGTATTTT. This sequence encodes CASSAEPQPTDTQYF.

The sample holds one count of this clonotype. This may be a read error, as it is one base from a much larger clone. V and J are TRBV11-2 and TRBJ1-1; TRBD1 matches at 9 bases. V lost 5 bases, J lost 6 bases, and 10 bases stayed unmatched. Germline V gives CDR1 SGHAT, CDR2 FQNNGV. The CDR3 length is 15 residues. The CDR3: CASSMLDRGTAEAFF. CDR3 nucleotide sequence: TGTGCCAGCAGCATGTTGGACAGGGGTACCGCTGAAGCTTTCTTT.

A few counts support this clonotype. The chain links TRBV20-1 to TRBJ2-3, with a possible D match to TRBD2 (7 bases). Germline CDR1 reads DFQATT; CDR2 reads SNEGSKA (reference sequence). V gave up 2 bases and J gave up 0 bases, with 12 bases separating them. The length of the CDR3 is 15 residues. The chain's CDR3 is CSARRGGASTDTQYF. The DNA of the CDR3 is TGCAGTGCTAGAAGGGGGGGGGCTAGCACAGATACGCAGTATTTT.

The rearrangement links TRBV4-2 to TRBJ2-6, with D maybe TRBD1 (6 bases). The germline V and J ends were trimmed by 3 bases and 0 bases, with 18 bases remaining between them. The CDR3 is made up of 19 amino acids. The germline CDR1 and CDR2 sequences are LGHNA and YNFKEQ. This CDR3 is CASSHPLGQSLSGANVLTF. The CDR3 DNA sequence: TGTGCCAGCAGCCACCCACTAGGACAGAGCCTCTCTGGGGCCAACGTCCTGACTTTC.

The chain employs TRBV21-1 and TRBJ1-6; the D segment call TRBD1 is taken from the table without a DNA check. TRBV21-1 is a listed pseudogene. The CDR3 has 15 amino acids. For the CDR3, the DNA is TGTGCCAGCAGCAAACCGGGGTCGCGGGGTTCACCCCTCCACTTT. It yields the protein CASSKPGSRGSPLHF.

The genes are TRBV4-1 and TRBJ2-3; D gene unclear. In germline, CDR1 is MGHRA, CDR2 YSYEKL. Trimming stripped 1 base from V and 4 bases from J, with 12 bases between. The CDR3 length is 15 residues. The CDR3 region has the DNA TGCGCCAGCAGCCAAGTCAATCTGTCCCCAGATACGCAGTATTTT. It translates to CASSQVNLSPDTQYF.

This clonotype appeared a few times. The chain carries TRBV7-6 and TRBJ1-5, with 9 bases aligning to TRBD1. Germline V gene lookup returns CDR1 SGHVS and CDR2 FNYEAQ. CDR3 length equals 19 residues. The ends lost 0 bases at V and 2 bases at J; junction bases unmatched: 11. CDR3 loop: CASSLAGQGITNGNQPQHF. The DNA of the CDR3 is TGTGCCAGCAGCTTAGCGGGACAGGGTATCACGAACGGCAATCAGCCCCAGCATTTT.

This rearrangement joins TRBV20-1 to TRBJ2-3, with a possible D match to TRBD2 (7 bases). Germline values: CDR1 DFQATT, CDR2 SNEGSKA (reference sequence). The length of the CDR3 is 10 residues. The CDR3 bases are TGCAGCGGGGGGCCAGATACGCAGTATTTT. Translating gives CSGGPDTQYF.

The chain joins TRBV6-1 to TRBJ2-3; D is possibly TRBD2 (5 bases). CDR3 length: 14 residues. Germline V lookup: CDR1 MNHNS, CDR2 SASEGT. Between the trimmed V and J ends, which lost 7 bases and 11 bases, there was a span of 22 bases. The CDR3 protein is CASNPRGSVPVQYF. In DNA form, the CDR3 reads TGTGCCAGCAATCCGCGAGGGAGTGTCCCTGTGCAGTATTTT.